This T cell receptor (beta chain) was captured by sequencing in a study of OX40 agonist ivuxolimab in advanced cancers. About the study as a whole: Ivuxolimab was a fully human IgG2 agonistic monoclonal antibody targeting the costimulatory receptor OX40 (CD134). Intravenous ivuxolimab was administered to patients every 2 weeks at six dose levels: 0.01, 0.1, 0.3, 1.5, 3 and 10 mg/kg. Among the roughly 50 dose-escalation patients, roughly 20 had hepatocellular carcinoma, roughly 15 melanoma, 9 renal cell carcinoma and 9 head and neck cancer. In the dose-escalation cohort, 75% to 90% of patients were male, and the mean age was roughly 60 years with a range of roughly 23 to 79. Prior anti-PD-1, anti-PD-L1 or anti-CTLA-4 therapy was permitted, and 40% to 50% of dose-escalation patients had received checkpoint inhibitors. Three dose-escalation patients achieved partial responses, one with hepatocellular carcinoma and two with cutaneous melanoma. Peripheral TCRbeta sequencing aimed to test whether ivuxolimab altered TCR sequence diversity and caused clonal T-cell expansion. The paper describes the monotherapy dose-escalation part (N ≈ 52 patients) of the phase I trial of ivuxolimab.

The trial excluded patients who had a history of autoimmune disease or were on systemic immunosuppression. Peripheral blood for TCR sequencing was drawn from every dose cohort at baseline, at cycle 4 day 1 and at cycle 7 day 1. Samples came from an open-label, multicenter, first-in-human phase I dose-escalation trial of ivuxolimab. Adults with locally advanced or metastatic melanoma, renal cell carcinoma, hepatocellular carcinoma or head and neck squamous cell carcinoma were enrolled in the trial. CD4+ and CD8+ T cells were sorted separately from peripheral blood before TCR sequencing. About this clone itself: What antigen it recognizes has not been identified. Base qualities were left out, and no much larger clone turns up one base away.

To sequence the TCRbeta CDR3 region, genomic DNA was isolated from the sorted cells. TCRbeta CDR3 regions were sequenced using the immunoSEQ Assay. TCRdb re-hosts the immuneACCESS table, in-frame sequences only. Its copies lack some clones; in the studies checked, an unresolved V gene accounts for under half of them, and the cause for the rest is not known. This sample is represented by about 50,000 clones; nearly 80% of them were singletons. The ten top clones hold about 3.9% of the sample. The full study reports these points: In partial responders in the 0.1-3.0 mg/kg groups, normalized peripheral clonal expansion was found to be among the lowest, especially among CD8+ T cells. On average, CD8+ T cells showed more expanded clones than CD4+ T cells after ivuxolimab. The antigen specificity of the peripheral T cells that underwent clonal expansion was not determined. Clonal expansion of both CD4+ and CD8+ blood T cells was observed from baseline to week 6 at doses 0.1 to 3.0 mg/kg. Low levels of normalized T-cell clonal expansion were also seen in some patients who did not respond.

The clonotype was recovered from an adult with an advanced solid tumor such as melanoma, head and neck, liver or kidney cancer. The starting material was CD4+ or CD8+ T cells sorted from blood, obtained in a trial of the OX40 agonist ivuxolimab.

The CDR3 region reads CASSRVTASYGYTF. The DNA reads as follows: TGTGCCAGTAGTAGGGTGACAGCTTCTTATGGCTACACCTTC. The chain is made from TRBV19 and TRBJ1-2; the D region possibly corresponds to TRBD1 (5 bases align). For CDR1 and CDR2, the germline V gene (reference sequence) lists LNHDA and SQIVND. V is reduced by 4 bases and J by 5 bases, leaving a spacing of 14 bases between them. There are 14 amino acids in the CDR3, from cysteine to phenylalanine inclusive. The entry retains the CDR3 DNA only, 42 bases that are in frame from base 1.